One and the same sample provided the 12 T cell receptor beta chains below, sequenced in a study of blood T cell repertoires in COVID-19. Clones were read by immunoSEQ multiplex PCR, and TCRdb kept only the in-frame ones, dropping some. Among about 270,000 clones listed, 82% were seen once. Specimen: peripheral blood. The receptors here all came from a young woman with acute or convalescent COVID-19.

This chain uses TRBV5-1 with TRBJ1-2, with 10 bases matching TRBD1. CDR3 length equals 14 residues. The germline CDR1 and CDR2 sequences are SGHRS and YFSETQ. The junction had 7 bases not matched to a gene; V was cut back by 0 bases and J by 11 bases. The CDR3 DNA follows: TGCGCCAGCAGCTTGGAGGGACAGGGGACTGGGTACACCTTC. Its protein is CASSLEGQGTGYTF.

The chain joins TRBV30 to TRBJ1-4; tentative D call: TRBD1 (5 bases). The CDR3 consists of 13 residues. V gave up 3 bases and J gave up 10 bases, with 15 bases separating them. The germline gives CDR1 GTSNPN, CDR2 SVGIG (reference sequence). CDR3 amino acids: CAWSTTGVGKLFF. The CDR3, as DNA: TGTGCCTGGAGCACAACGGGGGTTGGAAAACTGTTTTTT.

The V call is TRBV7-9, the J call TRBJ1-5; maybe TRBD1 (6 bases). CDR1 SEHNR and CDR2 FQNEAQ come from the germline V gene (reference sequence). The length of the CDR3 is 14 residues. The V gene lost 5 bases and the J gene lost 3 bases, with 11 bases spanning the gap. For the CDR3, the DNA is TGTGCCAGCAGCCAACAGGGTTCCAATCAGCCCCAGCATTTT. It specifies CASSQQGSNQPQHF. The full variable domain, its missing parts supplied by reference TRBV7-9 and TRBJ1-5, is DTGVSQNPRHKITKRGQNVTFRCDPISEHNRLYWYRQTLGQGPEFLTYFQNEAQLEKSRLLSDRFSAERPKGSFSTLEIQRTEQGDSAMYLCASSQQGSNQPQHFGDGTRLSIL.

The CDR3 nucleotides read TGTGCCACCAGCAGAGATGAGCGGGCAGACAATGAGCAGTTCTTC. Protein sequence: CATSRDERADNEQFF. This chain joins TRBV15 and TRBJ2-1; possibly TRBD2 for D (6 bases). The CDR3 extends over 15 amino acids. CDR1 is LNHNV and CDR2 is YYDKDF in the germline V gene (reference sequence). The V end was cut by 0 bases, the J end by 5 bases, with 11 bases between.

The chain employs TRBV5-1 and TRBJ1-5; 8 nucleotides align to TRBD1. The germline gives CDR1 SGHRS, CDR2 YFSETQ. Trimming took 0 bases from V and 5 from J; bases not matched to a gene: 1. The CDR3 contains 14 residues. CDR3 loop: CASSLGTGYQPQHF. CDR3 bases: TGCGCCAGCAGCTTGGGGACAGGGTATCAGCCCCAGCATTTT.

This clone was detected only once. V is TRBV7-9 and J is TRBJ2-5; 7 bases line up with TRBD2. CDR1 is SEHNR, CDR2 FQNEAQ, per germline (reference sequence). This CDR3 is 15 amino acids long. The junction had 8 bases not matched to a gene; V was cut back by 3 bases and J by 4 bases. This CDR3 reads CASSFYRTGGETQYF. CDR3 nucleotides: TGTGCCAGCAGCTTCTATCGGACGGGAGGAGAGACCCAGTACTTC.

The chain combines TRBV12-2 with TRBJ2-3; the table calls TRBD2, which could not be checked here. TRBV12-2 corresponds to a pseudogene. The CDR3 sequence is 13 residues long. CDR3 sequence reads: CASRRGGRHTQYF. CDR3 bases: TGTGCAAGTCGCCGGGGGGGGCGGCATACGCAGTATTTT.

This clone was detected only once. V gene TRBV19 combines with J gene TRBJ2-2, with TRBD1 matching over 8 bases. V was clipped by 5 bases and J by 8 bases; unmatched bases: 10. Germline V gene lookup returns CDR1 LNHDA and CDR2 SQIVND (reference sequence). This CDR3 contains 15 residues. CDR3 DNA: TGTGCCAGTAGTGCTGGACAGGGTCTATCAGGGGAGCTGTTTTTT. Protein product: CASSAGQGLSGELFF.

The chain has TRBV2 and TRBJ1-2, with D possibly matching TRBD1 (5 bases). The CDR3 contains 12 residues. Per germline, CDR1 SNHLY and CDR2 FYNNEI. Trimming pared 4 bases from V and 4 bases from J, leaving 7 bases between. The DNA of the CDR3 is TGTGCCAGCAGTGTAGGGGCCTATGGCTACACCTTC. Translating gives CASSVGAYGYTF.

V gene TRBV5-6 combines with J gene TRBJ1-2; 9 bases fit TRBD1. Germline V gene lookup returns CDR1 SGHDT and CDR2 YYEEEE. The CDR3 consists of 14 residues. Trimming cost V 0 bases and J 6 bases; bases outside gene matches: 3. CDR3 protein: CASSLGDRVDGYTF. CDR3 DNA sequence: TGTGCCAGCAGCTTGGGGGACAGGGTCGATGGCTACACCTTC.

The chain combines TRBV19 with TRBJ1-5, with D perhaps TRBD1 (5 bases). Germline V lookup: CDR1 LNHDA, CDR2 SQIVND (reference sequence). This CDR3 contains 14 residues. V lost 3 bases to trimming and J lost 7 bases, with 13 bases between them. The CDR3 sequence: CASSMGQGWQPQHF. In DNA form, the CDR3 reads TGTGCCAGTAGTATGGGGCAGGGCTGGCAGCCCCAGCATTTT.

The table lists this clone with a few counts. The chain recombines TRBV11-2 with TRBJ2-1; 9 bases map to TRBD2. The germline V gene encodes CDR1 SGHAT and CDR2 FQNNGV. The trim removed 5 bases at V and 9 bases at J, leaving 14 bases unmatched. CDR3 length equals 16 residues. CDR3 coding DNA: TGTGCCAGCAGCCCCCGGAATAGCGGGAGTGTTACTGAGCAGTTCTTC. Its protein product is CASSPRNSGSVTEQFF.